This T cell receptor (beta chain) comes out of a study of blood T cells in healthy people across ages. This clonotype appeared a few times. Germline loops: CDR1 MNHEY, CDR2 SVGAGI. Trimming removed 9 bases at V and 5 bases at J, with 16 bases between. The CDR3 length is 14 residues. Together with a sample-barcoded 5' primer, a J-beta primer mix was included in a second PCR lasting about 7 to 11 cycles. Each CDR3 protein is one row after TCRdb ran MiXCR on the 5' RACE reads. The data show around 700,000 distinct CDR3 sequences, roughly 25% seen once. In addition, the sample was reused for a study of T cells of mothers and their children.

The source of this sequence is a boy aged 5-17 years in good health. The sequenced sample consisted of blood. The chain uses TRBV6-5 and TRBJ2-2; D may be TRBD1 (6 bases). CDR3 nucleotide sequence: TGTGCCAGTCTAGGGCGTAGGGGGACCGGGGAGCTGTTTTTT. Its protein product is CASLGRRGTGELFF.